This TCR beta chain was retrieved from a study of cytomegalovirus exposure and HLA in healthy donors listed by TCRdb under 2017. For context, the study as a whole: In an earlier analysis of 587 of the donors, 276 Gb of sequence data and 117 million unique TCR beta sequences from roughly 190 million T cells were reported. All discovery cohort repertoires had been generated on a single sequencing platform. To study patterns of TCR occurrence, a later analysis re-analyzed previously published TCR beta repertoires from 650 to 750 donors and added high-resolution HLA genotyping. Along with the approximately 650-subject first cohort, a separate validation cohort of around 120 different subjects was used. The study was designed to test whether signatures of past pathogen exposure could be identified by cataloging public T cell receptors. Typing coverage varied by locus: about 620-640 donors for A, B, C, DRB1 and DQB1; some 520 for DQA1; 606 for DPA1; about 450 for DPB1. On average, about 200,000 unique TCR beta nucleotide sequences were sequenced per donor among more than 350 genotyped donors of the cohort, with 15% to 20% of those sequences being non-productive. In the later analysis, no new phenotypic data were used to find candidate immune exposures; instead, reliance was placed on TCR beta sequences and their occurrence across donors. A later genetic analysis took genome-wide SNP genotypes for about three fifths of the roughly 700 donors and used that subset as a discovery cohort. The T cell repertoires of 670 or so subjects were profiled by immunosequencing and related to cytomegalovirus serostatus. Because of strong linkage in the cohort, four to six DR-DQ haplotypes were treated as single units for association and clustering. To predict cytomegalovirus infection status, the study brought together high-throughput TCR immunosequencing, statistical association of individual TCRs with disease status, and machine learning. An early release covering about 600 HLA-typed donors comprised roughly 300 gigabases of sequencing data and tens of millions of unique TCR sequences. Of the 300 to 450 genotyped donors, 65% to 90% were placed in the genetic ancestry cluster associated with self-reported Caucasian donors. An earlier analysis of about 600 of the donors used high-throughput TCR beta sequencing to judge whether each TCR beta V gene segment behaved as functional or pseudogenic. Both class I and class II loci were covered by HLA typing, at four-digit resolution. Donor age, sex, ethnicity and CMV serostatus were collected together with the repertoire data.

The cohort comprised around 690 healthy bone marrow donors. Cohort members were all nominally healthy when sampled, although unrecorded immune exposures were likely present. The donor was CMV seropositive and belonged to the group of more than 250 seropositive cohort members. Each donor provided a peripheral blood sample, and peripheral blood mononuclear cells were used for TCR beta sequencing. Genomic DNA was extracted from the blood cell samples with the Qiagen DNeasy Blood Extraction Kit. Notes on this clone: It lacks a known antigen. No base-level quality is on record; no much larger clone is a single base apart.

Trimming takes 3 bases off V and 7 bases off J; junction bases not matched to a gene: 10. The CDR3 contains 16 residues, cysteine and phenylalanine counted. Of all the DNA, just the CDR3 is kept, 48 bases in frame from base 1. CDR1 is given as MNHEY and CDR2 as SVGAGI, both from the germline V gene. Summary of the overall study and its limitations: The earlier analysis of about 600 of the donors excluded over 15 rarely observed V segments, including chromosome 9 orphons, because counts were too low. Some IMGT-functional V segments, including TRBV6-2 and TRBV6-3, could not be distinguished by the 87-base-pair reads and were therefore excluded. Most TCR sequences were observed very rarely across donors, whereas some public TCRs were present in many individuals. Because some donors lacked HLA typing at each locus, the association tests relied only on the typed subset. A later analysis associated approximately 17,000 TCR beta sequences with specific HLA alleles at a false discovery rate of 0.05. Correlated functional status among segregating V segments might reflect linkage disequilibrium, but an unknown experimental factor could not be ruled out. In a later analysis, TCR association rates were found to vary across HLA loci, with the most associated TCRs seen for DRB1 alleles and the fewest for HLA-C alleles. For the cohort, immune exposure information was limited to CMV serostatus. A later genetic analysis reported fewer N-insertions in productive TCRs among donors in an Asian-associated ancestry cluster than the approximately 670-donor mean. It was suggested by the authors that the approach could potentially be generalized to other disease states and immunological phenotypes. A later analysis found that HLA-associated TCR beta chains were more clonally expanded and had lower generation probabilities than equally common non-associated chains. In vitro tests confirmed that three of the cytomegalovirus-associated TCR beta chains recognize cytomegalovirus antigens. The classifier was reported to diagnose cytomegalovirus status with high specificity and sensitivity in both the original cohort and the validation cohort. A later analysis reported that several top co-occurrence clusters appeared linked to parvovirus B19, influenza, CMV and Epstein-Barr virus. A cluster of highly shared sequence variants was judged likely to represent a technical artifact of the sequencing pipeline. When HLA alleles, especially DR and DQ, strongly co-occurred, TCR associations were difficult to assign to individual alleles. A later analysis found that most CMV-associated TCR beta chains appeared HLA-restricted, with HLA associations seemingly driven largely by CMV exposure. This cohort had only TCR beta chains sequenced, and the lack of alpha or paired-chain data limited which features could be detected. A further reported finding was that TCR beta sequences accurately predicted the HLA-A and HLA-B alleles for most subjects in the first cohort. The study gave a list of 150 to 200 TCR beta chains associated with cytomegalovirus. In an earlier analysis of over 550 of the donors, most TCR beta V segments were observed in productive rearrangements about 87% or about 30% of the time, broadly matching IMGT annotations. A later genetic analysis associated a missense DCLRE1C variant with V-gene and J-gene trimming of TCR beta chains, and an independent cohort replicated the association. Sequencing depth was assumed to be roughly uniform across donors in the presence/absence analyses, though that assumption may not hold.

Libraries were constructed by the immunoSEQ multiplex PCR assay. The multiplex PCR relied on a mix of 60 forward primers for TCR Vbeta segments and 13 reverse primers for TCR Jbeta segments. The CDR3 region of rearranged TCR beta genes was amplified from genomic DNA with a multiplex PCR assay. The amplified TCR beta libraries were sequenced on the Illumina HiSeq System as 87-base-pair reads. On the study's bioinformatics: A later analysis tallied tens of millions of unique TCR beta chains across the 666 repertoires, and approximately 12 million of those chains were shared by two or more donors. Raw reads were error-corrected and collapsed into unique sequences by a nearest-neighbor algorithm in which closely related sequences were merged to remove PCR and sequencing errors. Alignment of CDR3 sequences to IMGT reference sequences was used to assign V, D and J gene segments. For a sequence to be retained, at least a six-nucleotide match to both a V gene segment and a J gene segment was required. Rearrangements were classified as productive when the CDR3 lacked stop codons and remained in frame with V and J, and all other rearrangements were classified as non-productive. Following IMGT convention, CDR3 was defined as the stretch from the second conserved V-encoded cysteine to the conserved J-encoded phenylalanine. In an earlier analysis of 587 of the donors, sequences lacking an unambiguous match to a single V gene segment were excluded. An earlier analysis of 450 to 650 of the donors called V segments functional above 56.7% productive rearrangements and segregating when the between-donor standard deviation exceeded 5%. A statistical classification framework was developed to diagnose cytomegalovirus status using the catalog of TCR beta chain sequences. A later analysis assigned V and J genes by comparing TCR nucleotide sequences with IMGT/GENE-DB human TR gene sequences. Using the TCRdist pipeline, a later analysis assigned CDR3 sequences along with most-parsimonious VDJ recombination scenarios. A later analysis defined each TCR beta chain by its CDR3 amino acid sequence plus V-gene family, and excluded reads lacking a unique V-gene family. To address suspected cross-contamination and a sequencing artifact, a later analysis removed around 590 highly shared, low-generation-probability nucleotide sequences. A later analysis calculated a clonal expansion index for each public chain from normalized within-repertoire ranks of inferred template counts. In a later analysis, generation probabilities were computed with a VDJ recombination model fitted to out-of-frame rearrangements, and the resulting probabilities were checked against IGoR. Hypergeometric tests were used in a later analysis to score TCR-TCR, TCR-HLA and TCR-CMV co-occurrence, with a repertoire-size bias correction applied to the TCR pairs. In a later analysis, false discovery rates were estimated by permuting HLA or CMV assignments 20 times. In a later analysis, co-occurring TCRs were grouped using DBSCAN, with TCRdist sequence similarity added in when clustering inside HLA-allele-positive subsets. For co-occurrence clustering, repertoires with fewer than 30,000 or more than 120,000 public chains were excluded, along with roughly five repertoires with anomalous nucleotide sharing. TCRdb stores this immuneACCESS table with in-frame sequences only. Part of the clones is absent; in the studies checked, under half of the shortfall reflects unresolved V genes, and no reason is known for the rest. The D gene and trimming were derived from the DNA, and the V and J assignments and clone size from that table. The sample contains about 160,000 clones, over 70% of them found a single time. Approximately 8.7% of the sample is in the top ten clones.

The TCR comes from a man aged 18-30 years in good health and CMV-seropositive. The sample was PBMCs. The rearranged chain carries TRBV6-5 and TRBJ2-1; TRBD2 matches 9 bases in the middle. The CDR3 in this case is CASSYVSASGKNEQFF. Read as DNA, the sequence is TGTGCCAGCAGTTATGTATCGGCTAGCGGGAAAAATGAGCAGTTCTTC.